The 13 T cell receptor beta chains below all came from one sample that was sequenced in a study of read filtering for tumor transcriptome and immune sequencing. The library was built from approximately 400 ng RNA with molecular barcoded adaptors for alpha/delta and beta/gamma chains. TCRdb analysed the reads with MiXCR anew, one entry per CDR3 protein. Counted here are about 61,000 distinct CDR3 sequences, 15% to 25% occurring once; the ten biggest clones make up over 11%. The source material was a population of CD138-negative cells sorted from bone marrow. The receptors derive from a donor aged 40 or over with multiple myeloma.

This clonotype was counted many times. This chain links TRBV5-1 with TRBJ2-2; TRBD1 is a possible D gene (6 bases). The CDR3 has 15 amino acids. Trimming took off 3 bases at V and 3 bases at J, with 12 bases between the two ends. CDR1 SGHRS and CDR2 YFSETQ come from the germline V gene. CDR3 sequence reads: CASSSHRADTGELFF. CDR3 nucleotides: TGCGCCAGCAGCTCCCACAGGGCTGACACCGGGGAGCTGTTTTTT.

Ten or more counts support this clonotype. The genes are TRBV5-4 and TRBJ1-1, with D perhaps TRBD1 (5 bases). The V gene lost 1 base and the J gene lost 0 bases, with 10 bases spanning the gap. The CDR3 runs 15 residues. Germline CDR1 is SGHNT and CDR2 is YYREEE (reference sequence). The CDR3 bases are TGTGCCAGCAGCTTGCAGGGAGCGGTGAACACTGAAGCTTTCTTT. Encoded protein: CASSLQGAVNTEAFF.

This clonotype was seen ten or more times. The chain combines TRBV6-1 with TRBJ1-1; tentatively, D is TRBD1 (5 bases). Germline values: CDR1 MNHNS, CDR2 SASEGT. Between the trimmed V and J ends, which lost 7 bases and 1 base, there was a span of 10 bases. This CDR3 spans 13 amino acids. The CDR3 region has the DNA TGTGCCAGCATCAGGGTTTCGAACACTGAAGCTTTCTTT. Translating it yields CASIRVSNTEAFF.

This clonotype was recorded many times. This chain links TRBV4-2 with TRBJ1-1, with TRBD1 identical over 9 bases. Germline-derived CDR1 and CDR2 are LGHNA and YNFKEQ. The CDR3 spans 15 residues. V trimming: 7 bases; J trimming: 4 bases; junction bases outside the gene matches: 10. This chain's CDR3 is CASTPQGAQSTEAFF. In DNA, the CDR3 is TGTGCCAGCACGCCACAGGGGGCGCAAAGCACTGAAGCTTTCTTT.

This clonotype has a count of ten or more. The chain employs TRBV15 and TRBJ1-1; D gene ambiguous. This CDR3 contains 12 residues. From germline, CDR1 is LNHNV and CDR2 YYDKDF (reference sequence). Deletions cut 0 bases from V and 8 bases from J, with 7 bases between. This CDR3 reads CATSRDTEEAFF. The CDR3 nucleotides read TGTGCCACCAGCAGAGATACAGAAGAAGCTTTCTTT.

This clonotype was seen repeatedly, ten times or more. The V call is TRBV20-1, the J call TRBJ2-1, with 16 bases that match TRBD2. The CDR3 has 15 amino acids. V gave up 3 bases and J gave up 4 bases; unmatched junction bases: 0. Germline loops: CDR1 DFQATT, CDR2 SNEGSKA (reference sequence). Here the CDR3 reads CSARGLAGGYNEQFF. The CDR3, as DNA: TGCAGTGCTAGGGGACTAGCGGGAGGGTACAATGAGCAGTTCTTC.

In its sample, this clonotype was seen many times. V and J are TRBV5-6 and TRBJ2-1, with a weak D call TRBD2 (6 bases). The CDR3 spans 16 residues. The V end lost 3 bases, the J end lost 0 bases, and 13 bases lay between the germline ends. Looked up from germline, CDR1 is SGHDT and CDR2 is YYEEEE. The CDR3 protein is CASSSGGGSSYNEQFF. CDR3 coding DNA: TGTGCCAGCAGCTCAGGTGGGGGGAGCTCCTACAATGAGCAGTTCTTC.

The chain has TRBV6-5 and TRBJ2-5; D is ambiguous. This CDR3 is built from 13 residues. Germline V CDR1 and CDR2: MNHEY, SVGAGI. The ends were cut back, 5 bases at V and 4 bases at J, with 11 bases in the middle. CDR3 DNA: TGTGCCAGCAGTGAATCCGTTGGAGAGACCCAGTACTTC. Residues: CASSESVGETQYF.

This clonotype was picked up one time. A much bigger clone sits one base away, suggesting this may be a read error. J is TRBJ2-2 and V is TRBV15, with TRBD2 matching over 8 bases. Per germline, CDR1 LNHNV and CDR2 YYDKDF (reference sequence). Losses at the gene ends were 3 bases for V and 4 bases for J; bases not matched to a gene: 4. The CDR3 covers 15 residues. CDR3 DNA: TGTGCCACCAGCAGCTCAGGGACTAGCACCGGGGAGCTGTTTTTT. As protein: CATSSSGTSTGELFF.

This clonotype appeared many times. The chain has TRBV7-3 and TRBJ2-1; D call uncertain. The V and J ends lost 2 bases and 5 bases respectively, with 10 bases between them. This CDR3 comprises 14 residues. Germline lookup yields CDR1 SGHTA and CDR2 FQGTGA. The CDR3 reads CASSLGPQNNEQFF. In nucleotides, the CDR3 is TGTGCCAGCAGCTTAGGTCCTCAGAACAATGAGCAGTTCTTC.

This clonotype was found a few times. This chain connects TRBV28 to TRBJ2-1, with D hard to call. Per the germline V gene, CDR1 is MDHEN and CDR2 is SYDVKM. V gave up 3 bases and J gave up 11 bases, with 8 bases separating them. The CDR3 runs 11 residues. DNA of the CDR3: TGTGCCAGCAGTTTGAATAATAAGCAGTTCTTC. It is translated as CASSLNNKQFF.

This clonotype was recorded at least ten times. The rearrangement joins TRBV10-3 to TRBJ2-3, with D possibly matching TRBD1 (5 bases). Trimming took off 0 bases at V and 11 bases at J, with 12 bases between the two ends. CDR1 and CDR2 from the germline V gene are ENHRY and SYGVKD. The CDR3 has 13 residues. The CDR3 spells CAISESWGRMQYF. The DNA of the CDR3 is TGTGCCATCAGTGAGTCGTGGGGCAGAATGCAGTATTTT.

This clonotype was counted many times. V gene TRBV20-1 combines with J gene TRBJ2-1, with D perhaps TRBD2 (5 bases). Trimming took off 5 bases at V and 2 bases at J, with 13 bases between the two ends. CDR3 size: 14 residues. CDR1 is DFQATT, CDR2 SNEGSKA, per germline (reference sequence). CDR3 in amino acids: CSALGEPTYNEQFF. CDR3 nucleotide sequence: TGCAGTGCTCTCGGGGAGCCGACCTACAATGAGCAGTTCTTC.